The TCR beta chain under discussion was sequenced for a study of blood T cell repertoires in COVID-19. In the study overall: Sites in the United States, Italy and Spain provided acute and convalescent COVID-19 samples. Nucleic acid was either cDNA or gDNA, and it came from T cells, B-cell-depleted T cells, or PBMCs.

This clone was seen more than once but under ten times. This CDR3 comprises 15 residues. V was cut by 3 bases and J by 4 bases, with 15 bases left in between. Germline CDR1 KGHSH, CDR2 LQKENI. Individuals drawn from 20 to 30 US areas were about 18 to 90 years old. Recovered status in Cohort 3 required two negative PCRs, clearance, or symptom resolution. Produced via immunoSEQ multiplex PCR; TCRdb's table is partial and in-frame only. This sample yields over 200,000 clones, of which approximately 80% are seen a single time; 1.8% belongs to the top ten. This clonotype was sampled from a man aged 60 to 75 who had recovered from COVID-19. The chain uses TRBV18 and TRBJ1-2; D is possibly TRBD1 (6 bases). Material for sequencing was PBMCs or T cells enriched from blood (not recorded which). The CDR3 region has the DNA TGTGCCAGCTCACCTGAGCCGGACAGTGCCTATGGCTACACCTTC. It encodes CASSPEPDSAYGYTF.